Below are 8 T cell receptor beta chains sequenced from a single sample in a study of T cell repertoires in cytomegalovirus infection. The antigens of these receptors remain unknown. TCRdb called the reads again in MiXCR, with one record for every CDR3 protein. There are 69,000 or so distinct CDR3 sequences in the sample; 25% to 30% occur only once, and 59% lies in the top ten. The source was CD8+ T cells from cultured PBMCs, collected from culture after CMV antigen stimulation. The receptor set was obtained from a human donor in good health (CMV status not recorded). Some clones in this sample may be carry-over from other donors' samples.

This chain links TRBV19 with TRBJ1-1, with unresolved D. Germline V CDR1 and CDR2: LNHDA, SQIVND (reference sequence). The V end was cut by 7 bases, the J end by 0 bases, with 9 bases between. This CDR3 region has 13 residues. For the CDR3, the DNA is TGTGCCAGTAACCCCACAGTGAACACTGAAGCTTTCTTT. This codes for CASNPTVNTEAFF.

The chain joins TRBV20-1 to TRBJ2-7; D is unresolved. CDR3 length equals 13 residues. V lost 3 bases to trimming and J lost 0 bases, with 9 bases between them. The germline CDR1 and CDR2 sequences are DFQATT and SNEGSKA (reference sequence). DNA of the CDR3: TGCAGTGCTAGCGGGTTCAGCTCCTACGAGCAGTACTTC. It specifies CSASGFSSYEQYF.

In this sample, this clonotype turned up many times. The V gene is TRBV6-5, the J gene TRBJ2-1; D is undetermined. Germline CDR1 and CDR2: MNHEY and SVGAGI. V shed 2 bases and J shed 2 bases, with 13 bases lying between them. The CDR3 totals 16 residues. The CDR3 is CASSYQTRAPYNEQFF. The CDR3 coding sequence is TGTGCCAGCAGTTACCAGACCAGAGCTCCCTACAATGAGCAGTTCTTC.

The chain has TRBV12-3 or TRBV12-4 and TRBJ1-2, with D hard to call. The V and J ends lost 6 bases and 8 bases respectively, with 10 bases between them. The CDR3 is made up of 11 amino acids. The CDR3 region is CASRGAEGYTF. The CDR3 DNA is TGTGCCAGCAGGGGCGCAGAGGGCTACACCTTC.

Of note for this clonotype: A read error may produce the germline difference seen at one junction end. The rearrangement joins TRBV7-6 to TRBJ2-1; 10 bases line up with TRBD1. The CDR3 is made up of 15 amino acids. Germline values: CDR1 SGHVS, CDR2 FNYEAQ. The CDR3 DNA reads TGTGCCAGCAGACCGACAGGGGGCCTCTACAATGAGCAGTCCTTC. Its protein is CASRPTGGLYNEQSF.

In the case of this clonotype: A much bigger clone sits one base away, suggesting this may be a read error. The V and J genes are TRBV10-1 and TRBJ2-2; D is unclear. V lost 8 bases and J 4 bases, leaving 14 bases between the germline ends. The CDR3 loop spans 14 amino acids. Germline V lookup: CDR1 WNHNN, CDR2 SYGVQD (reference sequence). As DNA, the CDR3 is TGCGCCAGCTCCGAAGGGATAAGCACCGGGGAGCTGTTTTTT. This encodes CASSEGISTGELFF.

This clonotype was found many times. The CDR3 region has the DNA TGTGCCAGCAGTCCCGGGACAGGGGGTTATTTAGCCTACGAGCAGTACTTC. It translates to CASSPGTGGYLAYEQYF. The chain is built from TRBV27 and TRBJ2-7; TRBD1 aligns across 11 bases. The V gene end was trimmed by 5 bases and the J gene end by 2 bases; junction bases not matched to a gene: 11. The CDR3 sequence is 17 residues long. Germline values: CDR1 MNHEY, CDR2 SMNVEV (reference sequence).

This clonotype has ten or more counts. The chain combines TRBV9 with TRBJ2-2; D is unclear. The CDR3 extends over 15 amino acids. Between the trimmed V and J ends, which lost 4 bases and 7 bases, there was a span of 17 bases. Germline V gene sequence: CDR1 SGDLS, CDR2 YYNGEE. In nucleotides, the CDR3 is TGTGCCAGCAGCCCGCCCGGACGGAGTAACGGGGAGCTGTTTTTT. Its protein product is CASSPPGRSNGELFF.